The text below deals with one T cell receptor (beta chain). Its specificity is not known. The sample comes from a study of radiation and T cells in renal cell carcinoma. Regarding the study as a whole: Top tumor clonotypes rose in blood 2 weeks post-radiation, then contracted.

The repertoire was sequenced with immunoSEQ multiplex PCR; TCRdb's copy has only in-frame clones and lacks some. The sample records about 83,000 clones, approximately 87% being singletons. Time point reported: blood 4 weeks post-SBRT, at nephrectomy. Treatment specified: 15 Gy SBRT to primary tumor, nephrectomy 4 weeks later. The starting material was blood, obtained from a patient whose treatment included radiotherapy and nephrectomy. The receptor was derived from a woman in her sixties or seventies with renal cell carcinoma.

As DNA, the CDR3 is TGTGCCACCAGCAGAGCTAGCGGGCTGTACAATGAGCAGTTCTTC. Protein: CATSRASGLYNEQFF. This sequence joins TRBV15 and TRBJ2-1; 8 bases match TRBD2. Germline CDR1 reads LNHNV; CDR2 reads YYDKDF (reference sequence). The CDR3 extends over 15 amino acids. Trimming removed 1 base from V and 4 bases from J; junction bases left unmatched: 3.